Following are 18 T cell receptor beta chains from one sample sequenced in a study of cytomegalovirus exposure and HLA in healthy donors (dated by TCRdb to 2015 to 2018). Libraries were constructed by the immunoSEQ multiplex PCR assay. For the multiplex PCR, a mixture combining 60 forward primers for TCR Vbeta segments and 13 reverse primers for TCR Jbeta segments was used. In TCRdb, the immuneACCESS table is reduced to in-frame sequences with V and J assigned. These tables do not hold every clone; where another copy was compared, an unresolved V gene accounts for under half, and the others remain unexplained. The sample table holds 120,000 to 150,000 clones, of which around 80% were seen once. 4.3% of the sample rests with the top ten. The specimen sequenced was PBMCs. The source of these receptors is a woman aged 40 to 50 in good health and CMV-seropositive.

The chain uses TRBV11-3 and TRBJ2-1; 7 positions match TRBD2. Per the germline V gene, CDR1 is SGHNT and CDR2 is YENEEA. The CDR3 is made up of 16 amino acids. The trim removed 0 bases at V and 3 bases at J, leaving 5 bases unmatched. The DNA of the CDR3 is TGTGCCAGCAGCTTAGAAGGTAGCGGGTACTACAATGAGCAGTTCTTC. Translated, it gives CASSLEGSGYYNEQFF.

The sample holds one count of this clone. V usage is TRBV5-6 and J usage is TRBJ2-5, with TRBD1 as a possible D gene (5 bases). This CDR3 is built from 13 residues. The V gene's germline CDR1 is SGHDT and CDR2 YYEEEE. V was cut by 3 bases and J by 4 bases, with 10 bases left in between. The CDR3 is CASSSRVGETQYF. In DNA, the CDR3 is TGTGCCAGCAGCTCCAGGGTCGGAGAGACCCAGTACTTC. Looking up the rest from reference TRBV5-6 and TRBJ2-5 gives the full variable domain: DAGVTQSPTHLIKTRGQQVTLRCSPKSGHDTVSWYQQALGQGPQFIFQYYEEEERQRGNFPDRFSGHQFPNYSSELNVNALLLGDSALYLCASSSRVGETQYFGPGTRLLVL.

A remark on this clone: Other nucleotide sequences in the sample specify the same CDR3. This chain connects TRBV7-9 to TRBJ1-1; maybe TRBD1 (5 bases). Deletions cut 7 bases from V and 2 bases from J, with 14 bases between. This CDR3 region has 14 residues. Germline V lookup: CDR1 SEHNR, CDR2 FQNEAQ (reference sequence). Written as DNA, the CDR3 is TGTGCCAGCACGCCGGGGGGGAGAAACACTGAAGCTTTCTTT. It yields the protein CASTPGGRNTEAFF. The full variable domain, in which reference TRBV7-9 and TRBJ1-1 provide the parts outside the CDR3, is DTGVSQNPRHKITKRGQNVTFRCDPISEHNRLYWYRQTLGQGPEFLTYFQNEAQLEKSRLLSDRFSAERPKGSFSTLEIQRTEQGDSAMYLCASTPGGRNTEAFFGQGTRLTVV.

The genes are TRBV7-9 and TRBJ2-5; maybe TRBD2 (7 bases). CDR3 length equals 14 residues. The germline V and J ends were trimmed by 5 bases and 5 bases, with 15 bases remaining between them. From germline, CDR1 is SEHNR and CDR2 FQNEAQ (reference sequence). DNA of the CDR3: TGTGCCAGCAGCCCTGGCGGGGGCGGGGAGACCCAGTACTTC. Residues: CASSPGGGGETQYF.

The V and J genes are TRBV5-1 and TRBJ2-3, with TRBD2 identical over 13 bases. This CDR3 spans 17 amino acids. Germline V gene lookup returns CDR1 SGHRS and CDR2 YFSETQ. Unmatched junction bases numbered 5, after V lost 2 bases and J lost 2 bases. The CDR3 DNA follows: TGCGCCAGCAGCTTCCGACTAGCGGGGGGCCACACAGATACGCAGTATTTT. It codes for CASSFRLAGGHTDTQYF.

J is TRBJ1-4 and V is TRBV29-1; no firm D call. The CDR3 length is 13 residues. Trimming took 7 bases from V and 8 from J, leaving 17 bases between them. In germline, CDR1 is SQVTM, CDR2 ANQGSEA. DNA for the CDR3: TGCAGCGCCCGGGCCCTAACGGGAGAAAAACTGTTTTTT. Amino acids: CSARALTGEKLFF.

The chain joins TRBV30 to TRBJ2-5, with D possibly being TRBD2 (6 bases). Germline CDR1 reads GTSNPN; CDR2 reads SVGIG (reference sequence). This CDR3 region has 11 residues. V lost 8 bases and J 7 bases, leaving 14 bases between the germline ends. CDR3 loop: CARSYGGTQYF. In DNA, the CDR3 is TGTGCCCGCTCGTACGGGGGGACCCAGTACTTC.

V and J are TRBV7-9 and TRBJ2-7, with 9 bases that match TRBD1. This CDR3 has 15 residues. From germline, CDR1 is SEHNR and CDR2 FQNEAQ (reference sequence). The ends lost 5 bases at V and 5 bases at J; junction bases unmatched: 10. CDR3 loop: CASSTYRGLGDEQYF. CDR3 coding DNA: TGTGCCAGCAGCACCTACAGGGGGCTTGGGGACGAGCAGTACTTC.

V is TRBV28 and J is TRBJ1-5, with D uncertain. Germline CDR1 reads MDHEN; CDR2 reads SYDVKM. The CDR3 has 10 amino acids. With 7 bases removed from V and 9 bases from J, the gap between germline ends came to 7 bases. CDR3 region: CASNFGPQHF. The CDR3 DNA reads as TGTGCCAGCAACTTCGGGCCCCAGCATTTT.

This chain's CDR3 is CASRGRDIAYHATNEKLFF. DNA for the CDR3: TGTGCCAGCAGGGGACGGGACATCGCCTATCATGCAACTAATGAAAAACTGTTTTTT. This chain links TRBV7-9 with TRBJ1-4; D perhaps matches TRBD1 (6 bases). This CDR3 contains 19 residues. CDR1 is SEHNR, CDR2 FQNEAQ, per germline (reference sequence). Trimming removed 6 bases at V and 0 bases at J, with 23 bases between.

The V and J genes are TRBV7-8 and TRBJ1-4; 7 bases agree with TRBD1. V gave up 1 base and J gave up 4 bases; unmatched junction bases: 0. Germline-derived CDR1 and CDR2 are SGHVS and FQNEAQ. CDR3 length equals 14 residues. For the CDR3, the DNA is TGTGCCAGCAGCTTAGGACAGGGTAATGAAAAACTGTTTTTT. Translating it yields CASSLGQGNEKLFF. Full variable domain (missing parts from reference TRBV7-8 and TRBJ1-4): GAGVSQSPRYKVAKRGQDVALRCDPISGHVSLFWYQQALGQGPEFLTYFQNEAQLDKSGLPSDRFFAERPEGSVSTLKIQRTQQEDSAVYLCASSLGQGNEKLFFGSGTQLSVL.

Regarding this clone: Other nucleotide sequences in the sample specify the same CDR3. The chain links TRBV7-2 to TRBJ1-1; perhaps TRBD1 as D (5 bases). The CDR3 loop spans 13 amino acids. The germline V gene has CDR1 SGHTA and CDR2 FQGNSA. V was cut by 6 bases and J by 9 bases, with 17 bases left in between. The CDR3 DNA reads as TGTGCCAGCAGAAAAGGGCAGGGTGGGAAAGCTTTCTTT. Translation gives CASRKGQGGKAFF.

This chain joins TRBV4-2 and TRBJ2-7; TRBD1 might be the D (5 bases). Germline-derived CDR1 and CDR2 are LGHNA and YNFKEQ. The CDR3 runs 15 residues. Trimming left V 1 base short and J 2 bases short, with 12 bases between. In DNA, the CDR3 is TGTGCCAGCAGCCAAGGGCAGGGCGCAGCCTACGAGCAGTACTTC. Its translation: CASSQGQGAAYEQYF.

This chain connects TRBV7-3 to TRBJ2-7, with a weak D call TRBD1 (6 bases). Trimming took off 2 bases at V and 5 bases at J, with 13 bases between the two ends. Germline CDR1 is SGHTA and CDR2 is FQGTGA. The length of the CDR3 is 14 residues. For the CDR3, the DNA is TGTGCCAGCAGCTTACCGTCCAGGGGACACGAGCAGTACTTC. This encodes CASSLPSRGHEQYF.

This chain joins TRBV18 and TRBJ1-3; D gene uncertain. The germline CDR1 and CDR2 sequences are KGHSH and LQKENI. V lost 1 base and J 0 bases, leaving 13 bases between the germline ends. The length of the CDR3 is 17 residues. The CDR3 bases are TGTGCCAGCTCACCACGGGCCTCTACGTTCTCTGGAAACACCATATATTTT. This codes for CASSPRASTFSGNTIYF.

This chain uses TRBV9 with TRBJ2-1; TRBD1 aligns across 9 bases. The CDR3 covers 15 residues. V trimming: 2 bases; J trimming: 6 bases; junction bases outside the gene matches: 6. CDR1 and CDR2 (germline): SGDLS, YYNGEE. CDR3 protein: CASSVAGTGINEQFF. CDR3 bases: TGTGCCAGCAGCGTCGCCGGGACAGGGATCAATGAGCAGTTCTTC. Variable domain in full (rest from reference TRBV9 and TRBJ2-1): DSGVTQTPKHLITATGQRVTLRCSPRSGDLSVYWYQQSLDQGLQFLIQYYNGEERAKGNILERFSAQQFPDLHSELNLSSLELGDSALYFCASSVAGTGINEQFFGPGTRLTVL.

This rearrangement joins TRBV7-9 to TRBJ2-5; TRBD2 is a possible D gene (6 bases). Looked up from germline, CDR1 is SEHNR and CDR2 is FQNEAQ (reference sequence). The CDR3 runs to 15 residues. Trimming pared 5 bases from V and 4 bases from J, leaving 17 bases between. The CDR3 DNA follows: TGTGCCAGCAGCCTAGGGGACTTCTCGGCAGAGACCCAGTACTTC. This gives the protein CASSLGDFSAETQYF. Drawing the rest from reference TRBV7-9 and TRBJ2-5, the complete variable domain is DTGVSQNPRHKITKRGQNVTFRCDPISEHNRLYWYRQTLGQGPEFLTYFQNEAQLEKSRLLSDRFSAERPKGSFSTLEIQRTEQGDSAMYLCASSLGDFSAETQYFGPGTRLLVL.

The rearrangement uses TRBV4-2 and TRBJ1-1; 10 positions match TRBD1. Germline CDR1 LGHNA, CDR2 YNFKEQ. The ends lost 2 bases at V and 4 bases at J; junction bases unmatched: 7. The CDR3 consists of 16 residues. This CDR3 is CASSQPGQGRGTEAFF. CDR3 nucleotide sequence: TGTGCCAGCAGCCAACCGGGACAGGGGCGAGGCACTGAAGCTTTCTTT.